The present T cell receptor beta chain was sequenced within a study of vaccination effects on CD4 cells after COVID-19 (dated by TCRdb to between 2021 and 2022). Regarding the study in general: Post-vaccine samples across the study were collected a median of 72 days after the second dose, with a range of 14 to 241. SARS-CoV-2 spike-specific CD4+ TCR repertoires were compared before and after mRNA vaccination in COVID-19 convalescent patients and in infection-naive vaccine recipients. A total of 10 COVID-19 convalescent patients and a handful of SARS-CoV-2-naive healthy vaccine recipients were included in the full study. The Oncomine TCR Beta short-read assay on an Illumina iSeq 100 was used to sequence cultures from other donors in the study.

The CDR3 numbers 16 residues from cysteine through phenylalanine. The sequence is cut down to CDR3 DNA, 48 bases in frame from base 1. Here V drops 7 bases and J drops 7 bases, and the junction holds 15 bases not matched to any gene. Via the germline V gene, CDR1 is SGHTS and CDR2 YDEGEE. Summary of the overall study and its limitations: At late post-vaccination timepoints, both infection-induced and vaccine-induced clones showed marked clonal contraction, consistent with waning T cell responses. In healthy vaccine recipients, vaccine-induced clones were almost all SARS-CoV-2 mono-reactive, with only 1 of 255 cross-reactive with common cold coronaviruses. The study was limited by a small number of convalescent patients and lacked early post-infection timepoints.

With regard to this clone: Its antigen specificity is not known. Qualities for individual bases were not recorded, and no much larger clone is one base off.

Libraries were made using the immunoSEQ multiplex PCR assay. DNA from the cultured, isolated CD4+ T cells was subjected to TCR beta CDR3 sequencing. In the original analysis: Non-productive TCR sequences were removed, reads were trimmed to the CDR3 region, and CDR3s of at least 7 amino acids were retained. Antigen-specific clonotypes were identified with the MANAFEST web app by comparing expansion in peptide wells against reference cultures. To be called positive, a clone needed expansion at FDR<0.05 compared with the reference and with all other wells, an odds ratio greater than 5, and a frequency greater than 0.1% in two replicate wells. Cross-reactive clonotypes were defined as significantly expanded in SARS-CoV-2 spike wells and in at least one common cold coronavirus spike condition. CDR3 similarity was assessed by Levenshtein distance with the stringdist R package, and unrooted trees were built with ape in R 3.6.1. As stored in TCRdb, this immuneACCESS dataset retains in-frame rearrangements with V and J assigned. A fraction of the clones does not appear; measured against another copy, unresolved V genes explain less than half of the discrepancy, and the remainder lacks a known reason. The D gene and trimming were derived from the DNA, and the V and J assignments and clone size from that table. A total of 15,000 or so clones appear in this sample, 76% of them only once. The ten largest clones capture 15% to 20% of the sample.

To identify antigen-specific CD4+ T cell clonotypes by their expansion, the ViraFEST assay first stimulated PBMC with viral peptide pools and then applied TCR sequencing. After more than 9 days of culture, CD4+ T cells were isolated with the EasySep CD4+ T cell isolation kit. Each participant received two doses of an mRNA SARS-CoV-2 vaccine, either BNT162b2 or mRNA-1273. Healthy vaccine recipients had no prior SARS-CoV-2 infection, confirmed by negative nucleocapsid antibodies before and after vaccination. Over 1.5 million PBMC per well were cultured with about 10 ug/ml peptides in IMDM containing about 5% human AB serum, about 9 IU/ml IL-2 and gentamicin. Half of the culture medium was replaced with fresh IL-2-containing medium on days 3 and 7. Unless otherwise noted, each peptide stimulation condition was cultured in triplicate wells. PBMC were separated from whole blood using Ficoll-Paque Plus gradient centrifugation and were then either cryopreserved at -140C or used fresh. The overlapping peptide pools covered the spike proteins of SARS-CoV-2 and of the common cold coronaviruses HCoV-NL63, HCoV-OC43 and HCoV-229E. The QIAamp micro DNA kit was used to extract genomic DNA from the cultured CD4+ T cells.

This receptor chain uses TRBV5-8 and TRBJ2-5; the central 11 bases match TRBD2. The sequenced sample was CD4+ T cells from PBMCs cultured with HCoV-NL63 spike peptides, obtained after COVID-19 vaccination. The sample's cell subset or site label is to be understood as: HCoV-NL63 spike overlapping peptide pool stimulation. The source is a human donor who received a COVID-19 vaccine. The CDR3 loop reads CASDNFSGGAPGTQYF. The sequenced DNA is TGTGCCAGCGACAACTTTAGCGGGGGGGCCCCGGGGACCCAGTACTTC.